One and the same sample provided the 11 T cell receptor beta chains below, sequenced in a study of blood T cell repertoires in COVID-19. Libraries were prepared by immunoSEQ multiplex PCR; TCRdb keeps only in-frame clonotypes and omits some of them. The data show 50,000 to 70,000 clones, 91% seen once. The sequencing input was peripheral blood. The source is a man aged 60 to 75 with acute or convalescent COVID-19.

This rearrangement joins TRBV6-5 to TRBJ1-5; D remains ambiguous. The CDR3 is made up of 15 amino acids. In germline, CDR1 is MNHEY, CDR2 SVGAGI. The ends were cut back, 2 bases at V and 0 bases at J, with 8 bases in the middle. CDR3 in amino acids: CASSYGRHSNQPQHF. Written as DNA, the CDR3 is TGTGCCAGCAGTTACGGCAGACATAGCAATCAGCCCCAGCATTTT.

The CDR3 protein is CASSEEGNSGNTIYF. The CDR3 DNA follows: TGTGCCAGCAGTGAAGAGGGGAACTCTGGAAACACCATATATTTT. This chain uses TRBV2 with TRBJ1-3, with D possibly matching TRBD1 (5 bases). This CDR3 has 15 amino acids. Looked up from germline, CDR1 is SNHLY and CDR2 is FYNNEI. V shed 1 base and J shed 0 bases, with 7 bases lying between them. The complete variable domain, with remaining parts taken from reference TRBV2 and TRBJ1-3, reads EPEVTQTPSHQVTQMGQEVILRCVPISNHLYFYWYRQILGQKVEFLVSFYNNEISEKSEIFDDQFSVERPDGSNFTLKIRSTKLEDSAMYFCASSEEGNSGNTIYFGEGSWLTVV.

The chain links TRBV9 to TRBJ2-7, with D tentatively TRBD2 (7 bases). The CDR3 is made up of 15 amino acids. Germline CDR1 SGDLS, CDR2 YYNGEE. The V end was cut by 4 bases, the J end by 2 bases, with 16 bases between. For the CDR3, the DNA is TGTGCCAGCAGCCCCCCCGCGGGGGCACCCTACGAGCAGTACTTC. Its protein product is CASSPPAGAPYEQYF. The full variable domain, its missing parts supplied by reference TRBV9 and TRBJ2-7, is DSGVTQTPKHLITATGQRVTLRCSPRSGDLSVYWYQQSLDQGLQFLIQYYNGEERAKGNILERFSAQQFPDLHSELNLSSLELGDSALYFCASSPPAGAPYEQYFGPGTRLTVT.

This clone was detected once. The V and J genes are TRBV18 and TRBJ2-1, with D possibly being TRBD2 (6 bases). The germline V gene encodes CDR1 KGHSH and CDR2 LQKENI. CDR3 length: 12 amino acids. V lost 0 bases, J lost 10 bases, and 7 bases lay in between. The chain's CDR3 is CASSPPSGEQFF. CDR3 in DNA: TGTGCCAGCTCACCACCTAGCGGAGAGCAGTTCTTC.

V is TRBV19 and J is TRBJ1-6; the D gene is possibly TRBD1 (5 bases). The CDR3 is 17 amino acids. Germline assignment: CDR1 LNHDA and CDR2 SQIVND (reference sequence). Between the trimmed V and J ends, which lost 6 bases and 4 bases, there was a span of 19 bases. The CDR3 reads CASRGPYNPGYNSPLHF. The CDR3, as DNA: TGTGCCAGTAGGGGGCCCTATAATCCTGGATATAATTCACCCCTCCACTTT.

The chain links TRBV6-5 to TRBJ2-7; 9 bases are a match to TRBD1. Germline V gives CDR1 MNHEY, CDR2 SVGAGI. V shed 4 bases, J shed 3 bases, and the junction held 4 bases outside the gene matches. The CDR3 has 14 amino acids. The CDR3 here is CASSLGQGGYEQYF. In DNA form, the CDR3 reads TGTGCCAGCAGTTTGGGACAGGGAGGCTACGAGCAGTACTTC.

This clone has a handful of counts. This chain joins TRBV7-2 and TRBJ2-2, with D uncertain. The V end was cut by 5 bases, the J end by 3 bases, with 4 bases between. Germline V gene sequence: CDR1 SGHTA, CDR2 FQGNSA. This CDR3 comprises 12 residues. CDR3 sequence (DNA): TGTGCCAGCAGCCCTTACACCGGGGAGCTGTTTTTT. It codes for CASSPYTGELFF.

For the CDR3, the DNA is TGTGCCAGCAGCGTAGGTACGGGGTCGAGTACAGATACGCAGTATTTT. Protein sequence: CASSVGTGSSTDTQYF. The rearrangement links TRBV9 to TRBJ2-3; D may be TRBD2 (5 bases). Germline V CDR1 and CDR2: SGDLS, YYNGEE. This CDR3 has 16 residues. V gave up 0 bases and J gave up 3 bases, with 14 bases separating them.

The chain combines TRBV19 with TRBJ2-3; 7 nucleotides align to TRBD1. Germline loops: CDR1 LNHDA, CDR2 SQIVND (reference sequence). The CDR3 runs to 16 residues. The trim removed 5 bases at V and 0 bases at J, leaving 8 bases unmatched. The CDR3 region is CASSLSRGRSTDTQYF. The CDR3 DNA follows: TGTGCCAGTAGTCTTTCGAGGGGGCGAAGCACAGATACGCAGTATTTT.

The chain recombines TRBV28 with TRBJ2-7, with TRBD2 matching over 11 bases. The V and J ends lost 6 bases and 4 bases, in that order; junction bases with no gene match: 5. The CDR3 contains 14 residues. Germline lookup yields CDR1 MDHEN and CDR2 SYDVKM. The CDR3 protein is CASRSSGRGYEQYF. As DNA, the CDR3 is TGTGCCAGCAGGAGTAGCGGGAGGGGATACGAGCAGTACTTC.

The chain links TRBV7-3 to TRBJ2-2; perhaps TRBD1 as D (5 bases). The CDR3 covers 14 residues. V lost 5 bases to trimming and J lost 2 bases, with 9 bases between them. Germline-derived CDR1 and CDR2 are SGHTA and FQGTGA. The CDR3 loop is CASSTQGNTGELFF. The CDR3 DNA follows: TGTGCCAGCAGCACCCAGGGAAACACCGGGGAGCTGTTTTTT.